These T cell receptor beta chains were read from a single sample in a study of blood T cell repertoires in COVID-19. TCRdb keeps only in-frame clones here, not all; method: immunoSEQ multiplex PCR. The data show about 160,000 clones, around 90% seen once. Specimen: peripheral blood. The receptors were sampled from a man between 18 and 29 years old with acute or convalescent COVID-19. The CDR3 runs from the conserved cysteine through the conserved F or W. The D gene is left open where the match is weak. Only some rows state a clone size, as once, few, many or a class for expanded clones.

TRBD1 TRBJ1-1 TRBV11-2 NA TGTGCCAGCAGCTTGGGGACAGGGAGGAACACTGAAGCTTTCTTT CASSLGTGRNTEAFF
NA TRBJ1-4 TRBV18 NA TGTGCCAGCTCCCCGCTTCCCACCGAATGGGGACTTAATGAAAAACTGTTTTTT CASSPLPTEWGLNEKLFF
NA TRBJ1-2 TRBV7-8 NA TGTGCCAGCAGCTTAGAGTCTACTATCCCCAACTATGGCTACACCTTC CASSLESTIPNYGYTF
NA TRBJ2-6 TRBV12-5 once TGTGCTAGTGGTTTGGTACTGGGGGCCCTGAGTTCTGGGGCCAACGTCCTGACTTTC CASGLVLGALSSGANVLTF
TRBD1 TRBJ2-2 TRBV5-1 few TGCGCCAGCAGCTCGGGACAGGAAGCCGGGGAGCTGTTTTTT CASSSGQEAGELFF
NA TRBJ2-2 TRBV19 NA TGTGCCAGTAGTATTACTTTGACAGAAAACACCGGGGAGCTGTTTTTT CASSITLTENTGELFF
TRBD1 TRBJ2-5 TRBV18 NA TGTGCCAGCTCACCACAGGACAGGGGAGTGGAGACCCAGTACTTC CASSPQDRGVETQYF
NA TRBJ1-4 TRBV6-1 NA TGTGCCAGCAGTGAAGCCCCAGGGCTTGAAAAACTGTTTTTT CASSEAPGLEKLFF
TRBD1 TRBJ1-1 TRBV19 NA TGTGCCAGTAGTACCTCCGGGACAGGGGCTCTTGAAGCTTTCTTT CASSTSGTGALEAFF
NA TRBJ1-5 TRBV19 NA TGTGCCAGTAGCCCCGTACTAAATCAGCCCCAGCATTTT CASSPVLNQPQHF
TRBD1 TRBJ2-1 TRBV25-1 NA TGTGCCAGCAGGTCGACAGGGGGCGCTCACAATGAGCAGTTCTTC CASRSTGGAHNEQFF
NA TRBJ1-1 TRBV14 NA TGTGCCAGCAGCCAAGAGAGGGGGGGTAACGCTGAAGCTTTCTTT CASSQERGGNAEAFF
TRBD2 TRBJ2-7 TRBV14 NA TGTGCCAGCAGCCCCAGGGAGGGCTCCTACGAGCAGTACTTC CASSPREGSYEQYF
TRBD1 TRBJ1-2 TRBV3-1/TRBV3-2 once TGTGCCAGCAGCGAGGGGACAGGGGGCTATGGCTACACCTTC CASSEGTGGYGYTF